This is a list of T cell receptor beta chains from one sample in a study of blood T cells in healthy people across ages. MiXCR, run by TCRdb on the 5' RACE reads, gives a single entry per CDR3 protein. The sample carries around 670,000 distinct CDR3 sequences, approximately 30% recorded once. The sequenced sample was blood. All receptors come from a woman of 80 years or more in good health. Each CDR3 is given without its conserved first and last residue. A D gene is named only where the DNA matches it firmly. The size field is filled for only some rows; it gives once, few, many or a size class.

v_call,d_call,j_call,clone_size,cdr3_aa
TRBV20-1,.,TRBJ2-7,many,SADKTNEQY
TRBV19,.,TRBJ1-2,few,ASKREVPYGYT
TRBV7-8,.,TRBJ2-6,.,ASSLLGGRLSDSGANVRT
TRBV5-1,.,TRBJ1-1,.,ASSLVRSSNTEAF
TRBV2,.,TRBJ1-5,.,ASSEESVTPRH
TRBV20-1,.,TRBJ2-3,many,SATDPRSPTDTQY
TRBV20-1,.,TRBJ2-7,many,SARDLAGTATYEQY
TRBV20-1,TRBD2,TRBJ2-1,.,SASQTSDHYEQF
TRBV28,TRBD2,TRBJ2-7,many,ASSTLAGGSYEQY
TRBV5-1,.,.,.,ASSLGRKETQY
TRBV7-2,.,TRBJ2-5,once,ASSLENRRRETQY
TRBV7-2,TRBD1,TRBJ2-3,many,ASSLEGDRASLVTDTQY
TRBV29-1,TRBD1,TRBJ2-3,many,SQETGGTDTQY
TRBV10-3,.,TRBJ2-1,many,AISVGNEQF
TRBV10-3,.,TRBJ2-5,many,AISVGGRQETQY
TRBV6-1,TRBD2,TRBJ2-7,.,ASSEWVAGQGEQY